This TCR beta chain derives from a study of cytomegalovirus exposure and HLA in healthy donors (dated by TCRdb to 2015 to 2018). In the study overall: An earlier analysis of some 500 of the donors reported about 250 Gb of sequence data and some 120 million unique TCR beta sequences from 150 million to 200 million T cells. Roughly 300 gigabases of sequencing data and roughly 81 million unique TCR sequences made up an early release that covered several hundred HLA-typed donors. The genetic ancestry cluster associated with self-reported Caucasian donors included over 65% of the 398 genotyped donors. The aim of the study was to test whether cataloging public T cell receptors could identify signatures of past pathogen exposure. The T cell repertoires of around 670 subjects were profiled by immunosequencing and related to cytomegalovirus serostatus. Besides the first cohort of hundreds of subjects, a separate validation cohort made up of over 100 different subjects was used. High-throughput TCR immunosequencing, statistical association of individual TCRs with disease status, and machine learning were combined to predict cytomegalovirus infection status. A later analysis re-analyzed previously published TCR beta repertoires from roughly 600 donors and added high-resolution HLA genotyping to study TCR occurrence patterns. In the later analysis, no new phenotypic data were used to find candidate immune exposures; instead, reliance was placed on TCR beta sequences and their occurrence across donors. To decide whether each TCR beta V gene segment behaved as functional or pseudogenic, an earlier analysis of some 580 of the donors relied on high-throughput TCR beta sequencing. Donor age, sex, ethnicity and CMV serostatus were compiled alongside the repertoire data. In a later genetic analysis, genome-wide SNP genotypes for about 60% of the 666 donors were used, and that subset was treated as a discovery cohort. All discovery cohort repertoires had been generated using a single sequencing platform. HLA typing covered class I and class II loci at four-digit resolution. The number of typed donors differed by locus: about 620-640 for A, B, C, DRB1 and DQB1; approximately 530 for DQA1; some 590 for DPA1; and some 470 for DPB1. Because of strong linkage in the cohort, roughly five DR-DQ haplotypes were treated as single units for association and clustering. Among around 400 genotyped donors of the cohort, an average of approximately 240,000 unique TCR beta nucleotide sequences was sequenced per donor, of which 15% to 20% were non-productive.

Study-level results and caveats: Compared with the approximately 600-donor mean, donors in an Asian-associated ancestry cluster had fewer N-insertions in productive TCRs, according to a later genetic analysis. This cohort had only TCR beta chains sequenced, and the lack of alpha or paired-chain data limited which features could be detected. The study gave a list of some 150 TCR beta chains associated with cytomegalovirus. The classifier was reported to diagnose cytomegalovirus status with high specificity and sensitivity in both the original cohort and the validation cohort. A further reported finding was that TCR beta sequences accurately predicted the HLA-A and HLA-B alleles for most subjects in the first cohort. In a later analysis, the rate of TCR association differed among HLA loci, with DRB1 alleles having the most associated TCRs and HLA-C alleles having the fewest. A later analysis reported that several top co-occurrence clusters appeared linked to parvovirus B19, influenza, CMV and Epstein-Barr virus. HLA typing was unavailable for some donors at each locus, so association tests used only the typed subset. Strong co-occurrence of HLA alleles, especially DR and DQ, made assigning TCR associations to individual alleles difficult. CMV serostatus was the only immune exposure information available for the cohort. A few of the identified cytomegalovirus-associated TCR beta chains were confirmed in vitro to be specific for cytomegalovirus antigens. Specific HLA alleles were associated with roughly 17,000 TCR beta sequences at a false discovery rate of 0.05 in a later analysis. The authors suggested that the approach could potentially be generalized to other disease states and immunological phenotypes. While some public TCRs were present in many individuals, most TCR sequences turned up only very rarely across donors. Presence/absence analyses assumed roughly uniform sequencing depth across donors, an assumption that may not hold. Correlated functional status among segregating V segments might reflect linkage disequilibrium, but an unknown experimental factor could not be ruled out. The sequencing pipeline was judged likely to have produced a cluster of highly shared sequence variants as a technical artifact. Because counts were too low, under 20 rarely observed V segments, including chromosome 9 orphons, were left out of the earlier analysis of 587 of the donors. Compared with equally common non-associated chains, HLA-associated TCR beta chains in a later analysis were more clonally expanded and had lower generation probabilities. An association between a missense DCLRE1C variant and V-gene and J-gene trimming of TCR beta chains was found in a later genetic analysis and replicated in an independent cohort. The 87-base-pair reads could not distinguish some IMGT-functional V segments, including TRBV6-2 and TRBV6-3, so those segments were excluded. A later analysis found that most CMV-associated TCR beta chains appeared HLA-restricted, with HLA associations seemingly driven largely by CMV exposure. In an earlier analysis of over 550 of the donors, most TCR beta V segments were observed in productive rearrangements about 87% or about 30% of the time, broadly matching IMGT annotations.

In total, 600 or so healthy bone marrow donors made up the cohort. Cohort members were all nominally healthy when sampled, although unrecorded immune exposures were likely present. The donor tested CMV seropositive and was one of the 289 seropositive cohort members. A peripheral blood sample was collected from each donor, and TCR beta sequencing was performed on peripheral blood mononuclear cells. The Qiagen DNeasy Blood Extraction Kit was used to extract genomic DNA from the blood cell samples. A word on this clone: This receptor's antigen is unknown. The sample holds no much larger clone one base away, and base qualities are not on file.

The receptor library was made with the immunoSEQ multiplex PCR assay. For the multiplex PCR, a mixture combining 60 forward primers for TCR Vbeta segments and 13 reverse primers for TCR Jbeta segments was used. A multiplex PCR assay on genomic DNA amplified the CDR3 region of rearranged TCR beta genes. On the Illumina HiSeq System, the amplified TCR beta libraries were sequenced as 87-base-pair reads. Turning to the authors' computational methods: Across the 670 or so repertoires, a later analysis counted 75 million to 90 million unique TCR beta chains, 8.5 million to 12 million of which were shared by at least two donors. A nearest-neighbor algorithm error-corrected the raw reads and collapsed the reads into unique sequences, merging closely related sequences to remove PCR and sequencing errors. Alignment of CDR3 sequences to IMGT reference sequences was used to assign V, D and J gene segments. For a sequence to be retained, at least a six-nucleotide match to both a V gene segment and a J gene segment was required. A rearrangement counted as productive if the CDR3 had no stop codons and remained in frame with V and J, and every other rearrangement counted as non-productive. Following IMGT convention, CDR3 was defined as the stretch from the second conserved V-encoded cysteine to the conserved J-encoded phenylalanine. Sequences without an unambiguous match to a single V gene segment were excluded from the earlier analysis of 450 to 750 of the donors. In an earlier analysis of several hundred of the donors, V segments were called functional above 56.7% productive rearrangements and were called segregating when the between-donor standard deviation exceeded 5%. A statistical classification framework was developed to diagnose cytomegalovirus status using the catalog of TCR beta chain sequences. In a later analysis, V and J genes were assigned by comparing TCR nucleotide sequences against IMGT/GENE-DB human TR gene sequences. In a later analysis, CDR3 sequences and most-parsimonious VDJ recombination scenarios were assigned using the TCRdist pipeline. In a later analysis, each TCR beta chain was defined by its CDR3 amino acid sequence together with its V-gene family, and reads without a unique V-gene family were excluded. A later analysis removed over 500 highly shared, low-generation-probability nucleotide sequences to deal with suspected cross-contamination and a sequencing artifact. A later analysis calculated a clonal expansion index for each public chain from normalized within-repertoire ranks of inferred template counts. In a later analysis, generation probabilities were computed with a VDJ recombination model fitted to out-of-frame rearrangements, and the resulting probabilities were checked against IGoR. In a later analysis, hypergeometric tests were used to score TCR-TCR, TCR-HLA and TCR-CMV co-occurrence, with a repertoire-size bias correction applied to TCR pairs. A later analysis estimated false discovery rates by permuting HLA or CMV assignments 20 times. In a later analysis, co-occurring TCRs were grouped using DBSCAN, and TCRdist sequence similarity was added for clustering within HLA-allele-positive subsets. Repertoires with fewer than 30,000 or more than 120,000 public chains were left out of co-occurrence clustering, as were five repertoires with anomalous nucleotide sharing. In its TCRdb copy, this immuneACCESS table keeps in-frame sequences only and misses some clones. Where compared with another copy, unresolved V genes explain less than half of these, and the others have no known cause. V, J and clone size reflect that table, while D and trimming were determined from the DNA. In this sample the table shows about 160,000 clones, roughly 80% of which occur a single time. The leading ten clones occupy roughly 9.7% of the sample.

Based on the germline V gene, the CDR1 and CDR2 sequences are MDHEN and SYDVKM. The CDR3 holds 15 amino acids from the cysteine to the phenylalanine. Only the CDR3 DNA stays, 45 bases, in frame from base 1. The V end loses 6 bases and the J end loses 2 bases, and a stretch of 17 bases separates them. Recombination joined TRBV28 with TRBJ2-7; the D gene is possibly TRBD2, with 7 bases matching. Input material: PBMCs. This TCR came from a young man in good health and CMV-seropositive. At the DNA level, the sequence is TGTGCCAGCAGCAGTCCCGGGGGGCTACCCTACGAGCAGTACTTC. This encodes CASSSPGGLPYEQYF.